One sample yielded the 20 T cell receptor beta chains listed below, sequenced in a study of T-cell memory formation after mild COVID-19 (dated by TCRdb to the early 2020s). Library preparation used 5' RACE. For sequencing, an Illumina NovaSeq 6000 was employed. TCRdb took the public reads, trimmed them with fastp at Q25, ran MiXCR for clone calling and kept in-frame beta chains. Merged by CDR3 protein, the rows form single entries marked with the most common genes and DNA. The sample yields over 120,000 distinct CDR3 sequences; about 6% were counted once. Under 2.5% of the sample is held by the ten biggest clonotypes. The sample was PBMCs or a T cell subset sorted from them (not recorded which). These receptors were taken from an adult woman who had mild COVID-19 (a few samples of this study predate the infection). The sample titles of this study are shuffled in the database, so cell type and time point are left out; the donor was told from shared clones.

This clonotype has at least ten counts. The chain links TRBV7-2 to TRBJ1-3, with 10 bases aligning to TRBD1. CDR1 is SGHTA and CDR2 is FQGNSA in the germline V gene. The CDR3 has 18 residues. V shed 4 bases and J 4 bases; nucleotides not matched to a gene: 13. CDR3 residues: CASSSPMSTGGVGNTIYF. The CDR3 DNA is TGTGCCAGCAGCTCCCCCATGTCGACAGGGGGCGTCGGAAACACCATATATTTT.

This clonotype was picked up many times. J is TRBJ2-1 and V is TRBV24-1; 12 bases are a match to TRBD1. Germline V gives CDR1 KGHDR, CDR2 SFDVKD. CDR3 length: 13 residues. V lost 8 bases and J lost 10; bases outside the gene matches: 5. The DNA for the CDR3 is TGTGCCACCAAGGGGACAGGGGGCAAAGAGCAGTTCTTC. Protein: CATKGTGGKEQFF.

The chain employs TRBV29-1 and TRBJ2-7; D is uncertain. V dropped 5 bases and J dropped 2 bases, with 13 bases sitting between them. The V gene's germline CDR1 is SQVTM and CDR2 ANQGSEA. The CDR3 runs 13 residues. The CDR3 DNA sequence: TGCAGCGTTAAGGGAAACCTGCCCTACGAGCAGTACTTC. This gives the protein CSVKGNLPYEQYF.

This clonotype was seen ten or more times. The rearrangement joins TRBV5-1 to TRBJ2-2, with D possibly matching TRBD2 (6 bases). CDR3 length equals 15 residues. Germline assignment: CDR1 SGHRS and CDR2 YFSETQ. V lost 1 base and J lost 0, with 7 bases in between. For the CDR3, the DNA is TGCGCCAGCAGCTTGCCGGGGGCGAACACCGGGGAGCTGTTTTTT. This sequence encodes CASSLPGANTGELFF.

This clonotype was seen a few times. In nucleotides, the CDR3 is TGTGCCAGCAGCCAAGATGGGACCGCGGGAAGGCCCCTCCACTTT. Translated, it gives CASSQDGTAGRPLHF. V gene TRBV14 combines with J gene TRBJ1-6, with a tentative D call TRBD1 (5 bases). The germline V and J ends were trimmed by 0 bases and 13 bases, with 16 bases remaining between them. Germline CDR1 reads SGHDN; CDR2 reads FVKESK. This CDR3 comprises 15 residues.

This clonotype was picked up a small number of times. This chain connects TRBV9 to TRBJ2-1; 9 nucleotides line up with TRBD2. This CDR3 region has 15 residues. The V gene's germline CDR1 is SGDLS and CDR2 YYNGEE. The junction had 8 bases not matched to a gene; V was cut back by 1 base and J by 9 bases. The CDR3 is CASSVNAGGPGEQFF. The CDR3 DNA reads as TGTGCCAGCAGCGTAAACGCGGGAGGGCCCGGTGAGCAGTTCTTC.

The chain uses TRBV7-9 and TRBJ2-4, with D maybe TRBD1 (6 bases). V shed 1 base and J shed 9 bases, with 16 bases lying between them. This CDR3 spans 15 amino acids. The germline V gene has CDR1 SEHNR and CDR2 FQNEAQ (reference sequence). CDR3 amino acids: CASSLGGGDFPIQYF. As DNA, the CDR3 is TGTGCCAGCAGCTTAGGAGGGGGAGACTTCCCCATTCAGTACTTC.

This clonotype was recorded at least ten times. V gene TRBV5-1 combines with J gene TRBJ2-3; the D gene is possibly TRBD1 (5 bases). This CDR3 has 15 residues. Germline assignment: CDR1 SGHRS and CDR2 YFSETQ. The V gene lost 3 bases and the J gene lost 0 bases, with 11 bases spanning the gap. CDR3: CASSSTGTSTDTQYF. The DNA of the CDR3 is TGCGCCAGCAGCTCCACAGGTACTAGCACAGATACGCAGTATTTT.

The CDR3 loop reads CATSDPGQPQHF. Here the CDR3 DNA reads TGTGCCACCAGTGACCCCGGCCAGCCCCAGCATTTT. This chain links TRBV24-1 with TRBJ1-5, with no clear D. V was cut by 4 bases and J by 7 bases, with 7 bases left in between. Germline V CDR1 and CDR2: KGHDR, SFDVKD. CDR3 length equals 12 residues.

This clonotype appeared many times. The chain recombines TRBV12-3 or TRBV12-4 with TRBJ2-1, with TRBD2 matching 7 bases. The CDR3 is made up of 17 amino acids. Germline trimming cut 6 bases from V and 3 bases from J; bases unmatched to any gene: 14. The CDR3 region has the DNA TGTGCCAGCAGACAAACGTTAGGGAGGGCCGGCTACAATGAGCAGTTCTTC. Translated, it gives CASRQTLGRAGYNEQFF.

The chain carries TRBV9 and TRBJ1-2, with 9 bases that match TRBD1. The length of the CDR3 is 16 residues. Trimming removed 3 bases from V and 2 bases from J; junction bases left unmatched: 8. Germline V gene sequence: CDR1 SGDLS, CDR2 YYNGEE. Written as DNA, the CDR3 is TGTGCCAGCAGCGCCAGGAGGGACAGGGCAAACTATGGCTACACCTTC. Its protein is CASSARRDRANYGYTF.

This clonotype was counted only a few times. The chain joins TRBV11-2 to TRBJ2-1; D is undetermined. V shed 2 bases and J shed 0 bases, with 8 bases lying between them. CDR1 is SGHAT, CDR2 FQNNGV, per germline. This CDR3 is built from 15 residues. The CDR3 region has the DNA TGTGCCAGCAGCTTACTATCCGTCTCCTACAATGAGCAGTTCTTC. This codes for CASSLLSVSYNEQFF.

DNA of the CDR3: TGTGCCTGGAGTGGACTTGGGGCAGGGGGCCCCTTTGGGGACTATGGCTACACCTTC. Amino acid sequence: CAWSGLGAGGPFGDYGYTF. The chain has TRBV30 and TRBJ1-2, with TRBD1 identical over 8 bases. The CDR3 has 19 amino acids. Germline trimming cut 1 base from V and 3 bases from J; bases unmatched to any gene: 19. CDR1 and CDR2 from the germline V gene are GTSNPN and SVGIG (reference sequence).

This chain joins TRBV12-3 or TRBV12-4 and TRBJ2-3; tentative D call: TRBD1 (6 bases). The CDR3 totals 15 residues. The ends were cut back, 2 bases at V and 0 bases at J, with 9 bases in the middle. CDR3 sequence reads: CASSLNRASTDTQYF. The CDR3 bases are TGTGCCAGCAGTTTAAACAGGGCTAGCACAGATACGCAGTATTTT.

This clonotype was counted between two and nine times. This chain joins TRBV27 and TRBJ2-3; D unresolved. This CDR3 spans 14 amino acids. V was clipped by 2 bases and J by 2 bases, with 8 bases between them. CDR1 MNHEY and CDR2 SMNVEV come from the germline V gene (reference sequence). Here the CDR3 DNA reads TGTGCCAGCAGTTTAAGTTTAAACACAGATACGCAGTATTTT. This gives the protein CASSLSLNTDTQYF.

The CDR3 spells CASSPSRDRFYEQYF. The CDR3 nucleotides are TGTGCCAGCTCACCGTCCCGGGACAGGTTCTACGAGCAGTACTTC. The chain has TRBV18 and TRBJ2-7; 8 bases are shared with TRBD1. The CDR3 totals 15 residues. With 3 bases clipped from V and 3 bases from J, the junction kept 7 bases outside the gene matches. CDR1 and CDR2 (germline): KGHSH, LQKENI.

The rearrangement uses TRBV30 and TRBJ2-3; D gene unclear. Germline V gene sequence: CDR1 GTSNPN, CDR2 SVGIG (reference sequence). The CDR3 loop spans 13 amino acids. Trimming pared 0 bases from V and 6 bases from J, leaving 10 bases between. The CDR3, as DNA: TGTGCCTGGAGTGTACTCGGCCCGGATACGCAGTATTTT. The encoded protein is CAWSVLGPDTQYF.

The V gene is TRBV29-1, the J gene TRBJ2-3, with D uncertain. V lost 4 bases and J 2 bases, leaving 4 bases between the germline ends. Germline-derived CDR1 and CDR2 are SQVTM and ANQGSEA. The CDR3 contains 11 residues. Written as DNA, the CDR3 is TGCAGCGTTGTTCTCACAGATACGCAGTATTTT. Residues: CSVVLTDTQYF.

This clonotype has just a few counts. This chain connects TRBV5-4 to TRBJ1-1; TRBD1 agrees at 9 bases. V lost 4 bases to trimming and J lost 4 bases; unmatched junction nucleotides: 5. Germline assignment: CDR1 SGHNT and CDR2 YYREEE (reference sequence). This CDR3 contains 14 residues. The CDR3 coding sequence is TGTGCCAGCAGCGGACAGGGGTGGGGCACTGAAGCTTTCTTT. Residues: CASSGQGWGTEAFF. The whole variable domain, remainder taken from reference TRBV5-4 and TRBJ1-1, is ETGVTQSPTHLIKTRGQQVTLRCSSQSGHNTVSWYQQALGQGPQFIFQYYREEENGRGNFPPRFSGLQFPNYSSELNVNALELDDSALYLCASSGQGWGTEAFFGQGTRLTVV.

The V gene is TRBV7-6, the J gene TRBJ2-5, with TRBD2 matching 9 bases. Per germline, CDR1 SGHVS and CDR2 FNYEAQ. V was clipped by 3 bases and J by 5 bases; unmatched bases: 7. This CDR3 is built from 15 residues. The CDR3 nucleotides read TGTGCCAGCAGCTTGCGAGCGGGGGGATGGGAGACCCAGTACTTC. This gives the protein CASSLRAGGWETQYF.